What follows are 22 T cell receptor beta chains derived from one specimen sequenced in a study of cytomegalovirus exposure and HLA in healthy donors. The primer mix had 60 Vbeta and 13 Jbeta primers. Profiled with immunoSEQ multiplex PCR; TCRdb holds only in-frame clones, not every one. Of about 77,000 clones listed, around three quarters are singletons. Sequencing input: PBMCs. The receptors here all came from a man aged 40-50 years in good health and CMV-seronegative.

CDR3: CASSDKYQETQYF. The DNA of the CDR3 is TGTGCCAGCAGTGACAAGTACCAAGAGACCCAGTACTTC. The chain combines TRBV9 with TRBJ2-5; D is unclear. Trimming took off 5 bases at V and 0 bases at J, with 8 bases between the two ends. From germline, CDR1 is SGDLS and CDR2 YYNGEE. The CDR3 spans 13 residues.

This sequence joins TRBV7-9 and TRBJ2-3; 10 positions match TRBD2. The germline CDR1 and CDR2 sequences are SEHNR and FQNEAQ (reference sequence). J was trimmed by 4 bases and V by 5 bases; bases with no gene match: 6. The CDR3 runs 15 residues. This CDR3 reads CASSLQRGGSDTQYF. DNA of the CDR3: TGTGCCAGCAGCCTCCAGCGGGGGGGCTCAGATACGCAGTATTTT.

The chain's CDR3 is CASSQDIYTGGEKLFF. The CDR3 DNA follows: TGTGCCAGCAGCCAAGATATTTATACAGGCGGAGAAAAACTGTTTTTT. The chain joins TRBV4-2 to TRBJ1-4; possibly TRBD1 for D (5 bases). CDR3 size: 16 residues. CDR1 is LGHNA and CDR2 is YNFKEQ in the germline V gene. V gave up 0 bases and J gave up 8 bases, with 16 bases separating them.

The V and J genes are TRBV14 and TRBJ2-7; TRBD2 might be the D (6 bases). Looked up from germline, CDR1 is SGHDN and CDR2 is FVKESK. The CDR3 sequence is 12 residues long. The V gene lost 2 bases and the J gene lost 4 bases, with 6 bases spanning the gap. CDR3 residues: CASSQSGYEQYF. The CDR3 bases are TGTGCCAGCAGCCAAAGCGGGTACGAGCAGTACTTC. Based on the CDR3 plus reference TRBV14 and TRBJ2-7, the full variable domain is EAGVTQFPSHSVIEKGQTVTLRCDPISGHDNLYWYRRVMGKEIKFLLHFVKESKQDESGMPNNRFLAERTGGTYSTLKVQPAELEDSGVYFCASSQSGYEQYFGPGTRLTVT.

V is TRBV6-5 and J is TRBJ2-2, with 7 bases fitting TRBD1. Germline V gene lookup returns CDR1 MNHEY and CDR2 SVGAGI. The CDR3 is 15 amino acids. After removal of 4 bases from V and 3 bases from J, the junction contained 5 bases not matched to a gene. The chain's CDR3 is CASSSTGYDTGELFF. The CDR3 coding sequence is TGTGCCAGCAGTTCGACAGGGTATGACACCGGGGAGCTGTTTTTT.

This clone occurred many times. The V gene is TRBV7-6, the J gene TRBJ1-4; 8 bases are shared with TRBD1. V shed 2 bases, J shed 0 bases, and the junction held 8 bases outside the gene matches. Germline V gene data show CDR1 as SGHVS and CDR2 as FNYEAQ. The CDR3 is 18 residues long. The CDR3 DNA sequence: TGTGCCAGCAGCTTAAGGCCGACAGGGGTGGCAACTAATGAAAAACTGTTTTTT. Residues: CASSLRPTGVATNEKLFF.

This CDR3 reads CASSLGASGGLNEQFF. CDR3 DNA sequence: TGCGCCAGCAGCTTGGGTGCTAGCGGGGGCCTAAATGAGCAGTTCTTC. The rearrangement joins TRBV5-1 to TRBJ2-1, with 10 bases matching TRBD2. From germline, CDR1 is SGHRS and CDR2 YFSETQ. This CDR3 has 16 residues. V lost 0 bases to trimming and J lost 7 bases; unmatched junction nucleotides: 7.

The chain employs TRBV5-4 and TRBJ2-3, with D perhaps matching TRBD2 (5 bases). The length of the CDR3 is 15 residues. With 4 bases removed from V and 1 base from J, the gap between germline ends came to 13 bases. The germline gives CDR1 SGHNT, CDR2 YYREEE (reference sequence). For the CDR3, the DNA is TGTGCCAGCAGCCCCGACAAGGAGGGCACAGATACGCAGTATTTT. This encodes CASSPDKEGTDTQYF.

The chain recombines TRBV10-3 with TRBJ2-3, with a tentative D call TRBD2 (5 bases). This CDR3 has 16 amino acids. Germline CDR1 ENHRY, CDR2 SYGVKD. With 6 bases removed from V and 0 bases from J, the gap between germline ends came to 16 bases. In DNA form, the CDR3 reads TGTGCCATCAGGGCGGGCCCCTCAACTAGCACAGATACGCAGTATTTT. Translation: CAIRAGPSTSTDTQYF.

The chain joins TRBV27 to TRBJ1-5; D is unresolved. Germline V gene sequence: CDR1 MNHEY, CDR2 SMNVEV (reference sequence). V was pared by 0 bases and J by 4 bases, with 4 bases between. This CDR3 is 13 amino acids long. CDR3 protein: CASSLSQNQPQHF. CDR3 DNA sequence: TGTGCCAGCAGTTTATCCCAAAATCAGCCCCAGCATTTT.

The rearrangement links TRBV18 to TRBJ1-1; 8 bases map to TRBD1. This CDR3 comprises 14 residues. After removal of 6 bases from V and 6 bases from J, the junction contained 9 bases not matched to a gene. The germline V gene has CDR1 KGHSH and CDR2 LQKENI. The CDR3 coding sequence is TGTGCCAGCTCGCCGTCGACAGGGGTGGCTGAAGCTTTCTTT. It yields the protein CASSPSTGVAEAFF.

This clone was counted a few times. The chain recombines TRBV5-1 with TRBJ2-2; TRBD2 matches at 7 bases. Losses at the gene ends were 7 bases for V and 6 bases for J; bases not matched to a gene: 3. Per the germline V gene, CDR1 is SGHRS and CDR2 is YFSETQ. The CDR3 is 12 residues long. The CDR3 spells CASGRGAGELFF. The CDR3 DNA reads as TGCGCCAGCGGGAGGGGCGCCGGGGAGCTGTTTTTT.

This chain connects TRBV4-3 to TRBJ2-2; 7 nucleotides agree with TRBD1. The V gene end was trimmed by 0 bases and the J gene end by 2 bases; junction bases not matched to a gene: 6. Per the germline V gene, CDR1 is LGHNA and CDR2 is YSLEER. CDR3 length equals 17 residues. The CDR3 protein is CASSQDLTGDNTGELFF. The CDR3 nucleotides are TGCGCCAGCAGCCAAGACCTCACAGGGGACAACACCGGGGAGCTGTTTTTT.

The chain uses TRBV9 and TRBJ2-2; TRBD1 might be the D (6 bases). Trimming stripped 4 bases from V and 1 base from J, with 11 bases between. The CDR3 runs 15 residues. Per the germline V gene, CDR1 is SGDLS and CDR2 is YYNGEE. The CDR3 sequence: CASSLRGGNTGELFF. The CDR3 DNA follows: TGTGCCAGCAGCCTCAGAGGGGGGAACACCGGGGAGCTGTTTTTT.

J is TRBJ2-5 and V is TRBV29-1, with 10 bases that match TRBD1. Germline lookup yields CDR1 SQVTM and CDR2 ANQGSEA. Germline trimming cut 2 bases from V and 6 bases from J; bases unmatched to any gene: 6. There are 14 residues in the CDR3. DNA for the CDR3: TGCAGCGTTGAAAGCCGGGACAGGGGAAAGACCCAGTACTTC. Translating gives CSVESRDRGKTQYF.

This clone turned up a few times. The chain joins TRBV28 to TRBJ1-1; TRBD1 aligns across 8 bases. Germline CDR1 and CDR2: MDHEN and SYDVKM. J lost 1 base, V lost 2 bases, and 3 bases had no gene match. The CDR3 covers 15 residues. The DNA of the CDR3 is TGTGCCAGCAGTTTAATAGGGACAGGGAACACTGAAGCTTTCTTT. Its protein is CASSLIGTGNTEAFF. Full variable domain (missing parts from reference TRBV28 and TRBJ1-1): DVKVTQSSRYLVKRTGEKVFLECVQDMDHENMFWYRQDPGLGLRLIYFSYDVKMKEKGDIPEGYSVSREKKERFSLILESASTNQTSMYLCASSLIGTGNTEAFFGQGTRLTVV.

Details on this clone: Other DNA sequences from this sample encode an identical CDR3 as well. This rearrangement joins TRBV4-1 to TRBJ1-5, with D maybe TRBD1 (5 bases). Germline V gene data show CDR1 as MGHRA and CDR2 as YSYEKL. The CDR3 length is 17 residues. V was trimmed by 6 bases and J by 0 bases, leaving 18 bases between them. This chain's CDR3 is CASSPRSAGISNQPQHF. As DNA, the CDR3 is TGCGCCAGCAGTCCTCGGTCCGCAGGGATTAGCAATCAGCCCCAGCATTTT.

The chain is built from TRBV5-1 and TRBJ1-5; TRBD1 aligns across 7 bases. Trimming took 2 bases from V and 1 from J; bases not matched to a gene: 3. The CDR3 is 15 amino acids. Per the germline V gene, CDR1 is SGHRS and CDR2 is YFSETQ. The CDR3 spells CASSLQGRSNQPQHF. In DNA, the CDR3 is TGCGCCAGCAGCTTACAGGGGAGAAGCAATCAGCCCCAGCATTTT.

CDR3 coding DNA: TGTGCCAGCAGCGATCCCGGGACACCGTCTAATGAAAAACTGTTTTTT. This gives the protein CASSDPGTPSNEKLFF. J is TRBJ1-4 and V is TRBV11-1, with D perhaps TRBD1 (6 bases). CDR3 length: 16 residues. Per germline, CDR1 SGHAT and CDR2 FQDESV (reference sequence). V shed 5 bases and J shed 3 bases, with 16 bases lying between them.

The chain couples TRBV28 to TRBJ2-7; TRBD1 aligns across 7 bases. From germline, CDR1 is MDHEN and CDR2 SYDVKM. The V gene end was trimmed by 6 bases and the J gene end by 5 bases; junction bases not matched to a gene: 10. The CDR3 has 14 amino acids. The CDR3 sequence: CASRPHDRAHEQYF. The DNA for the CDR3 is TGTGCCAGCAGACCACATGACAGGGCCCACGAGCAGTACTTC.

The chain employs TRBV30 and TRBJ1-4; a possible D gene is TRBD1 (6 bases). Germline CDR1 reads GTSNPN; CDR2 reads SVGIG (reference sequence). The CDR3 contains 15 residues. Deletions cut 4 bases from V and 6 bases from J, with 18 bases between. The DNA for the CDR3 is TGTGCCTGGAACCTACGAGGGGGAGCGGATGAAAAACTGTTTTTT. It is translated as CAWNLRGGADEKLFF. The entire variable domain, with the rest obtained from reference TRBV30 and TRBJ1-4, is as follows: SQTIHQWPATLVQPVGSPLSLECTVEGTSNPNLYWYRQAAGRGLQLLFYSVGIGQISSEVPQNLSASRPQDRQFILSSKKLLLSDSGFYLCAWNLRGGADEKLFFGSGTQLSVL.

V usage is TRBV4-2 and J usage is TRBJ1-2; D is possibly TRBD1 (5 bases). The CDR3 runs to 13 residues. Germline CDR1 is LGHNA and CDR2 is YNFKEQ. V lost 4 bases and J 3 bases, leaving 9 bases between the germline ends. In DNA form, the CDR3 reads TGTGCCAGCAGCCTAGAGACAGACTATGGCTACACCTTC. Protein sequence: CASSLETDYGYTF.